The rows below give T cell receptor beta chains drawn from one sample of a study of cytomegalovirus exposure and HLA in healthy donors. Assay: immunoSEQ multiplex PCR; the TCRdb copy retains only in-frame clones and omits some. Altogether 150,000 to 200,000 clones are present, approximately 81% being singletons, with the ten largest covering 1% to 1.5%. The sequenced material came from PBMCs. Receptors originate from a man aged 45-65 years in good health and CMV-seropositive. The CDR3 runs from the conserved cysteine through the conserved F or W. A D gene is named only where the DNA matches it firmly. Size tells how often a clone was seen (once, few, many) or the class of an expanded clone, and some rows leave it out.

.	TRBD1	TRBV7-2	TRBJ2-5	CASSLRRTGWETQYF	TGTGCCAGCAGCTTAAGGAGGACAGGGTGGGAGACCCAGTACTTC
.	.	TRBV28	TRBJ2-7	CASSSSPLGYFEQYF	.
few	.	TRBV7-9	TRBJ2-5	CASTGLETQYF	TGTGCCAGCACAGGTTTAGAGACCCAGTACTTC
.	TRBD1	TRBV19	TRBJ1-1	CASRATDRGTYTEAFF	TGTGCCAGTAGGGCTACGGACAGGGGGACGTACACTGAAGCTTTCTTT
.	.	TRBV18	TRBJ2-1	CASSPVTTNYNEQFF	TGTGCCAGCTCGCCGGTGACGACTAATTACAATGAGCAGTTCTTC
.	.	TRBV9	TRBJ2-5	CASSPSPQETQYF	TGTGCCAGCAGCCCCTCCCCCCAAGAGACCCAGTACTTC
.	TRBD2	TRBV28	TRBJ2-3	CASSFPLRLAGSTDTQYF	TGTGCCAGCAGTTTCCCTCTTCGACTAGCGGGTAGCACAGATACGCAGTATTTT
.	TRBD1	TRBV15	TRBJ1-2	CATSRSGQGPGYGYTF	TGTGCCACCAGCAGATCGGGACAGGGCCCCGGCTATGGCTACACCTTC
once	TRBD1	TRBV5-1	TRBJ1-1	CASSIDRGRHTEAFF	TGCGCCAGCAGCATCGACAGGGGCCGCCACACTGAAGCTTTCTTT
.	.	TRBV28	TRBJ2-7	CASSLYGVNEQYF	TGTGCCAGCAGTTTATACGGGGTCAACGAGCAGTACTTC
.	.	TRBV6-5	TRBJ1-1	CASSYSNRPNTEAFF	TGTGCCAGCAGTTACTCGAACAGGCCAAACACTGAAGCTTTCTTT
.	.	TRBV4-1	TRBJ1-2	CASSQDVEGVGTF	TGCGCCAGCAGCCAAGATGTGGAGGGAGTGGGGACCTTC
.	.	TRBV10-1	TRBJ2-2	CASSKTEPTGELFF	TGCGCCAGCAGTAAGACGGAGCCCACCGGGGAGCTGTTTTTT
.	.	TRBV6-5	TRBJ1-5	CASSKGGNQPQHF	TGTGCCAGCAGCAAGGGGGGCAATCAGCCCCAGCATTTT
.	.	TRBV5-1	TRBJ2-7	CASSTGTPSYEQYF	TGCGCCAGCAGTACCGGGACACCTTCCTACGAGCAGTACTTC